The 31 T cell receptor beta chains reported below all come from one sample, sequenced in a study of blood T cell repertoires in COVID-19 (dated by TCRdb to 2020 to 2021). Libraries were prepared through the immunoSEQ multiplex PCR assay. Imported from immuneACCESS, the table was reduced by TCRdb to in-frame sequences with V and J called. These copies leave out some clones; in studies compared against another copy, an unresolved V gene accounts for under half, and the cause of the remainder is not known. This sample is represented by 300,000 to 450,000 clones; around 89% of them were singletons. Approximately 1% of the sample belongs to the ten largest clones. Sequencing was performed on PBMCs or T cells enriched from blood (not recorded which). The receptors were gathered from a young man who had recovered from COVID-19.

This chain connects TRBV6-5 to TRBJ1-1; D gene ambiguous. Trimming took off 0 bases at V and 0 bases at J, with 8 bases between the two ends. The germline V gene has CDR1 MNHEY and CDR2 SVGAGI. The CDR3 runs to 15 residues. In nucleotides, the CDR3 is TGTGCCAGCAGTTACTCGGCAACCATGAACACTGAAGCTTTCTTT. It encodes CASSYSATMNTEAFF.

In DNA, the CDR3 is TGCGCCAGCAGCTTCGGCAGGGCGAGTACTGAAGCTTTCTTT. Translating gives CASSFGRASTEAFF. The chain uses TRBV5-1 and TRBJ1-1, with a possible D match to TRBD1 (5 bases). The CDR3 sequence is 14 residues long. Trimming took off 2 bases at V and 5 bases at J, with 13 bases between the two ends. The germline V gene has CDR1 SGHRS and CDR2 YFSETQ.

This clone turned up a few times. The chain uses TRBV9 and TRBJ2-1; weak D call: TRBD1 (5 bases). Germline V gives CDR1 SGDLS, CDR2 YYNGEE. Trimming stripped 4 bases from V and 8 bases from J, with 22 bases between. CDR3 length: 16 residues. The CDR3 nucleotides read TGTGCCAGCAGCCTAAACCGGGCCCTAGGGGAAGATGAGCAGTTCTTC. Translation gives CASSLNRALGEDEQFF.

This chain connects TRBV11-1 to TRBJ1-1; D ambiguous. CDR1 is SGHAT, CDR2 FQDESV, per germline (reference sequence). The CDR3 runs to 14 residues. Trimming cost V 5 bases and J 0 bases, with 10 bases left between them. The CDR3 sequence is CASSPFPVNTEAFF. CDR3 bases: TGTGCCAGCAGCCCCTTCCCCGTGAACACTGAAGCTTTCTTT.

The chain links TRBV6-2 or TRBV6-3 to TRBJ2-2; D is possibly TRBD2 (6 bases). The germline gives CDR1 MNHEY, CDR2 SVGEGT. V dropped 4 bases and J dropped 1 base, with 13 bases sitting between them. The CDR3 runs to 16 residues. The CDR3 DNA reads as TGTGCCAGCAGTTGGTCCCTGGGGGGGAACACCGGGGAGCTGTTTTTT. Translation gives CASSWSLGGNTGELFF.

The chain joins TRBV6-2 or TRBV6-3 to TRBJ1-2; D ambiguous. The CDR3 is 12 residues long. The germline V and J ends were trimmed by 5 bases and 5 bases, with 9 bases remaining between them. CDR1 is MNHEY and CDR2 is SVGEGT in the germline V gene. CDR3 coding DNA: TGTGCCAGCAGTGACGACTTGTATGGCTACACCTTC. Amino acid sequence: CASSDDLYGYTF.

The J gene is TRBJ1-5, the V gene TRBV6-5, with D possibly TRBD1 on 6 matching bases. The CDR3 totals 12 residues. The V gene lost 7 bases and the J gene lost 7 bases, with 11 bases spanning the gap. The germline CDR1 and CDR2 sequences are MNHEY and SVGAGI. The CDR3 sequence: CASTVGGQPQHF. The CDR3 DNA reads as TGTGCCAGCACCGTAGGGGGACAGCCCCAGCATTTT.

CDR3 coding DNA: TGTGCCAGCTCACCACCATACAAGCGATCTGGAAACACCATATATTTT. It is translated as CASSPPYKRSGNTIYF. This chain joins TRBV18 and TRBJ1-3, with D uncertain. From germline, CDR1 is KGHSH and CDR2 LQKENI. The V end lost 0 bases, the J end lost 1 base, and 10 bases lay between the germline ends. This CDR3 spans 16 amino acids.

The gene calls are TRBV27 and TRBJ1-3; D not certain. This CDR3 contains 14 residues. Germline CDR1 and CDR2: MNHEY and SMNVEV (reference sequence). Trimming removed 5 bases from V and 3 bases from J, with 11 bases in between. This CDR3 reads CASSPGGIGNTIYF. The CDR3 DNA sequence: TGTGCCAGCAGTCCAGGAGGGATTGGAAACACCATATATTTT.

This CDR3 reads CASSRTSGRGQQYF. As DNA, the CDR3 is TGTGCCAGCAGTCGGACTAGCGGGAGAGGACAGCAGTACTTC. The V and J genes are TRBV6-5 and TRBJ2-7; 13 bases line up with TRBD2. CDR1 is MNHEY and CDR2 is SVGAGI in the germline V gene. With V trimmed by 5 bases and J by 8 bases, 6 bases remained unmatched. This CDR3 region has 14 residues.

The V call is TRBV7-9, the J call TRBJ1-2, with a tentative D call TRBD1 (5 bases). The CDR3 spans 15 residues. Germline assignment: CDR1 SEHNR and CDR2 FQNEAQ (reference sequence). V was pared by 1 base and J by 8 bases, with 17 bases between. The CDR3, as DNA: TGTGCCAGCAGCTTAGAGGTGGTCGTCGGGGGAGGCTACACCTTC. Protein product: CASSLEVVVGGGYTF. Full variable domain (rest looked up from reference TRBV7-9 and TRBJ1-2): DTGVSQNPRHKITKRGQNVTFRCDPISEHNRLYWYRQTLGQGPEFLTYFQNEAQLEKSRLLSDRFSAERPKGSFSTLEIQRTEQGDSAMYLCASSLEVVVGGGYTFGSGTRLTVV.

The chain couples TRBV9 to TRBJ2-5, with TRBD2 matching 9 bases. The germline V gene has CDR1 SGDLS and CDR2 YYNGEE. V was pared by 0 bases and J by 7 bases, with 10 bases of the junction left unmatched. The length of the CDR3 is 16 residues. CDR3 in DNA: TGTGCCAGCAGCGTAGGCAGGCTAGCGGGGATCGGGACCCAGTACTTC. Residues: CASSVGRLAGIGTQYF.

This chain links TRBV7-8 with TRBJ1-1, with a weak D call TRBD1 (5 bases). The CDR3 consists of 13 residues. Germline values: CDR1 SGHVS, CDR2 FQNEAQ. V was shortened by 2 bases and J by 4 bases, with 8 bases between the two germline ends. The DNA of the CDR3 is TGTGCCAGCAGCTTATTAAGGGGCACTGAAGCTTTCTTT. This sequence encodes CASSLLRGTEAFF.

The CDR3 region has the DNA TGCGCCAGCAGCTTGCGGGGTCCGCAAGTGGAGACCCAGTACTTC. This gives the protein CASSLRGPQVETQYF. V is TRBV5-1 and J is TRBJ2-5; the D gene is possibly TRBD2 (5 bases). CDR3 size: 15 residues. Germline V gene sequence: CDR1 SGHRS, CDR2 YFSETQ. The V gene lost 1 base and the J gene lost 5 bases, with 15 bases spanning the gap. The full variable domain, in which reference TRBV5-1 and TRBJ2-5 provide the parts outside the CDR3, is KAGVTQTPRYLIKTRGQQVTLSCSPISGHRSVSWYQQTPGQGLQFLFEYFSETQRNKGNFPGRFSGRQFSNSRSEMNVSTLELGDSALYLCASSLRGPQVETQYFGPGTRLLVL.

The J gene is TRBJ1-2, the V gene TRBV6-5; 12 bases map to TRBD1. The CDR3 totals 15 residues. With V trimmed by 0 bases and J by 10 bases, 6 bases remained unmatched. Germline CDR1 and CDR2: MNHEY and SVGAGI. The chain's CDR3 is CASSYSSVGQGAYTF. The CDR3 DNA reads TGTGCCAGCAGTTACTCGAGTGTGGGACAGGGGGCCTACACCTTC.

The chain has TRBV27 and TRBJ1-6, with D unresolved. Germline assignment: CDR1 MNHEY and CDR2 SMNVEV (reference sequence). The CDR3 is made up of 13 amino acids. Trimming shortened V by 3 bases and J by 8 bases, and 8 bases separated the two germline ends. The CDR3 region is CASSFLSDSPLHF. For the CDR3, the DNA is TGTGCCAGCAGTTTCCTCAGCGATTCACCCCTCCACTTT.

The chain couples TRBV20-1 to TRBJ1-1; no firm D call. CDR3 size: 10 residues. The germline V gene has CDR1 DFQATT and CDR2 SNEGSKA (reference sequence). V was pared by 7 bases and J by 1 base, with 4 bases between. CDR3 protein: CSVANTEAFF. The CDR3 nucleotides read TGCAGTGTGGCGAACACTGAAGCTTTCTTT.

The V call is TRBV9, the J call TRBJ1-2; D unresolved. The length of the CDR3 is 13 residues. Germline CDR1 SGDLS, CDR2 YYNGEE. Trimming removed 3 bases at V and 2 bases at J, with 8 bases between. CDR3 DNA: TGTGCCAGCAGCGCCCCGGGGAACTATGGCTACACCTTC. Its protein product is CASSAPGNYGYTF.

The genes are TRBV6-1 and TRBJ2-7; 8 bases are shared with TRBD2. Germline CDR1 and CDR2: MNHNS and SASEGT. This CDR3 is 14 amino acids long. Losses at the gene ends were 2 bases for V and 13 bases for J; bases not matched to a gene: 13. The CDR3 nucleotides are TGTGCCAGCAGTGAAAGGGGCAGTCCCGGGGGGGATTACTTC. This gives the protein CASSERGSPGGDYF.

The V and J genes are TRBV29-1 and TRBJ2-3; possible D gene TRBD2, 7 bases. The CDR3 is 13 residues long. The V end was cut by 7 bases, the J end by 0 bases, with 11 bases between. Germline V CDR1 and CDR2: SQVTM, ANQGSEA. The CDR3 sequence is CSARGGSTDTQYF. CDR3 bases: TGCAGCGCGAGGGGGGGAAGCACAGATACGCAGTATTTT.

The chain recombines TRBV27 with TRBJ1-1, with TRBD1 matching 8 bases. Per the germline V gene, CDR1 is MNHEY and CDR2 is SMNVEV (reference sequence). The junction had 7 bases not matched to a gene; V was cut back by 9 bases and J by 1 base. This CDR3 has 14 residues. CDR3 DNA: TGTGCCAGTCAGTTCGACAGGGGGAACACTGAAGCTTTCTTT. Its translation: CASQFDRGNTEAFF.

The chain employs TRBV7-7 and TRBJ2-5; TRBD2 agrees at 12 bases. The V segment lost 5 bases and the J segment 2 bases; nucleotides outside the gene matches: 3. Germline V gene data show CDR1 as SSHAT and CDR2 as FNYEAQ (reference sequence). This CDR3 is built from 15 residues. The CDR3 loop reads CASSRGTSGQETQYF. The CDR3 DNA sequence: TGTGCCAGCAGCCGAGGGACTAGCGGGCAAGAGACCCAGTACTTC.

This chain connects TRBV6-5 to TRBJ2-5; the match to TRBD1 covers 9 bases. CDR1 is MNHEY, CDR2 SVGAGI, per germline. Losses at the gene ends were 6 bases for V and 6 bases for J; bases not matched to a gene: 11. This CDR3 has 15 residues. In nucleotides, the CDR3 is TGTGCCAGCAGACAAGCCGGGACAGGGCCGAAGACCCAGTACTTC. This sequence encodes CASRQAGTGPKTQYF.

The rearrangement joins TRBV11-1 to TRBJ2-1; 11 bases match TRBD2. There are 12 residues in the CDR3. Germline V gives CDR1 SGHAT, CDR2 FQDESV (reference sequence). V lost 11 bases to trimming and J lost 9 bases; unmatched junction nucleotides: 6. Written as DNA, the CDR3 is TGTGCCTCCTCCGGACTAGCGGGTGAGCAGTTCTTC. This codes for CASSGLAGEQFF.

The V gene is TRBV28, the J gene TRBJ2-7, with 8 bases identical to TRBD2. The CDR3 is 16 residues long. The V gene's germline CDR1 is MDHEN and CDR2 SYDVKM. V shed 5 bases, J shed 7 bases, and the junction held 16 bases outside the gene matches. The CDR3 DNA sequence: TGTGCCAGCAGTCAAGACGGTAGCGGGGTTCTATGGGAGCAGTACTTC. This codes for CASSQDGSGVLWEQYF. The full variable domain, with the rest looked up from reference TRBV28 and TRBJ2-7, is DVKVTQSSRYLVKRTGEKVFLECVQDMDHENMFWYRQDPGLGLRLIYFSYDVKMKEKGDIPEGYSVSREKKERFSLILESASTNQTSMYLCASSQDGSGVLWEQYFGPGTRLTVT.

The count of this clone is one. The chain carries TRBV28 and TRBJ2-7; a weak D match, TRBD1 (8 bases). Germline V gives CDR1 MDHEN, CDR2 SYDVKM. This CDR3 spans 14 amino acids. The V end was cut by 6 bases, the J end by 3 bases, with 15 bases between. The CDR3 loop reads CASRGGGQDYEQYF. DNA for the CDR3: TGTGCCAGCAGGGGCGGGGGACAGGACTACGAGCAGTACTTC.

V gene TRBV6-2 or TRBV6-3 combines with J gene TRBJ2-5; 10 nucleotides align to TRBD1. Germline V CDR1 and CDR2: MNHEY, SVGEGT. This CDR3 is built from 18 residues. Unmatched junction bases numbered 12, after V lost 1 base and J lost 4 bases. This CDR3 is CASSYYSPGQGSSETQYF. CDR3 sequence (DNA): TGTGCCAGCAGTTACTATAGTCCGGGACAGGGGTCTTCAGAGACCCAGTACTTC.

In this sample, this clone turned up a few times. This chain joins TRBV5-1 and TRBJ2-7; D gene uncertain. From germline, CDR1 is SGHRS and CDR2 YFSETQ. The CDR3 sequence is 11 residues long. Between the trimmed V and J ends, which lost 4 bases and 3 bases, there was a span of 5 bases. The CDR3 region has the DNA TGCGCCAGCAGCCTCGGCTACGAGCAGTACTTC. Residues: CASSLGYEQYF.

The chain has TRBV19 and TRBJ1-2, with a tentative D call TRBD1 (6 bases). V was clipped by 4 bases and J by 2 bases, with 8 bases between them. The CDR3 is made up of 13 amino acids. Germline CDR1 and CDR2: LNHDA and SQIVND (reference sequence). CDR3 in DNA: TGTGCCAGTAGTAGAGGACAGAACTATGGCTACACCTTC. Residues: CASSRGQNYGYTF.

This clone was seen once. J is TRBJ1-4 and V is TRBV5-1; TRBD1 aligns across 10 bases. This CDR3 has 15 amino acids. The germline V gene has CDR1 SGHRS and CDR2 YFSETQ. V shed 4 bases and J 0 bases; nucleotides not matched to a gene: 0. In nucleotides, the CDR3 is TGCGCCAGCAGCGGGACAGGGGCAACTAATGAAAAACTGTTTTTT. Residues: CASSGTGATNEKLFF.

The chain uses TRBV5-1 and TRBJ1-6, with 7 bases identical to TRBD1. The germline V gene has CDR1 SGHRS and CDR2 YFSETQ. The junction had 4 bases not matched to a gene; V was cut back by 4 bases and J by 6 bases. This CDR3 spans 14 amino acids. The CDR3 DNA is TGCGCCAGCAGCCTGGGGACAGCTAATTCACCCCTCCACTTT. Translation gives CASSLGTANSPLHF. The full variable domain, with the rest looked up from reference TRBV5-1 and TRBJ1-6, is KAGVTQTPRYLIKTRGQQVTLSCSPISGHRSVSWYQQTPGQGLQFLFEYFSETQRNKGNFPGRFSGRQFSNSRSEMNVSTLELGDSALYLCASSLGTANSPLHFGNGTRLTVT.